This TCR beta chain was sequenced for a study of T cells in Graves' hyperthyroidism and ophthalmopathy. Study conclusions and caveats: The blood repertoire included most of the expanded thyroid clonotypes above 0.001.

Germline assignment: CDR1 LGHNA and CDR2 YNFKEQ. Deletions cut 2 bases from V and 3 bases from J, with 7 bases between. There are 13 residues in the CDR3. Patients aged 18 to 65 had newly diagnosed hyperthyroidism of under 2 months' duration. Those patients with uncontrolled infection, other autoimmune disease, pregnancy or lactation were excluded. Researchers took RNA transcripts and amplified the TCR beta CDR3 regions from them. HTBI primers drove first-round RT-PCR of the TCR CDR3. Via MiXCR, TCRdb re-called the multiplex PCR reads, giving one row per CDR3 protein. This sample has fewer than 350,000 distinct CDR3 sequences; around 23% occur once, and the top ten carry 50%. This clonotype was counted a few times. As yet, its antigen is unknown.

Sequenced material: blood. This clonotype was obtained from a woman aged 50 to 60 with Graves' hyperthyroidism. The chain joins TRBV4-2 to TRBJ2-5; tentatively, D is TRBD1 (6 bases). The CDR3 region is CASSQNREETQYF. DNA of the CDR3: TGTGCCAGCAGCCAAAACAGGGAAGAGACCCAGTACTTC.